These T cell receptor beta chains were read from a single sample in a study of blood T cells in healthy people across ages. TCRdb re-called the 5' RACE reads through MiXCR, storing one row per CDR3 protein. The sample has 540,000 or so distinct CDR3 sequences, approximately 30% seen once. The sample was blood. The receptors shown here come from an older woman in good health. Both conserved end residues are part of each CDR3. Fields, in order: clone size, D gene, V gene, J gene, CDR3 DNA, CDR3 protein. The D gene is left open where the match is weak. Rows give clone size only sometimes, using once, few, many, or a class for an expanded clone.

>NA|NA|TRBV4-2|TRBJ1-2
TGTGCCAGCAGCCAAGAGGGTGAGACCGCCTATGGCTACACCTTC
CASSQEGETAYGYTF
>NA|TRBD1|TRBV29-1|TRBJ1-4
TGCAGCGTTGAAATCCCAGGGGGCGAAAAACTGTTTTTT
CSVEIPGGEKLFF
>NA|TRBD2|TRBV20-1|TRBJ2-2
TGCAGTGCTATCGGGGCGGGAGGACGAACCGGGGAGCTGTTTTTT
CSAIGAGGRTGELFF
>NA|TRBD1|TRBV10-3|TRBJ2-1
TGTGCCACCCAGCAGGGGGCTGACTACAATGAGCAGTTCTTC
CATQQGADYNEQFF
>NA|NA|TRBV7-6|TRBJ2-5
TGTGCCAGCAGGAGGAGTGGCAGGCCTTTTGGTGAGACCCAGTACTTC
CASRRSGRPFGETQYF
>NA|NA|TRBV7-9|TRBJ2-5
TGTGCCAGCAGCCTGCTAGCGGAGACCCAGTACTTC
CASSLLAETQYF
>few|NA|TRBV2|TRBJ1-2
TGTGCCAGCAGTGAGCAGAGGGGTGGCTACACCTTC
CASSEQRGGYTF
>few|TRBD1|TRBV20-1|TRBJ1-5
TGCAGTGCTAGAGATGGGACAGGAGGTCAGCCCCAGCATTTT
CSARDGTGGQPQHF
>few|NA|TRBV12-3/TRBV12-4|TRBJ1-4
TGTGCCAGCAGTTTAGCCCGGCTCCCAGATGAAAAACTGTTTTTT
CASSLARLPDEKLFF
>NA|TRBD2|TRBV7-2|TRBJ2-3
TGTGCCAGCAGCGTCCGGGCTCAGCGGGGGGTCACAGATACGCAGTATTTT
CASSVRAQRGVTDTQYF
>NA|TRBD1|TRBV20-1|TRBJ1-4
TGCAGTGCTGTTCCCCAAAACAGGGGGGAAAGAGAAAAACTGTTTTTT
CSAVPQNRGEREKLFF
>NA|NA|TRBV11-2|TRBJ1-4
TGTGCCAGCAGCTTAACAGGCCAGATGGCAACTAATGAAAAACTGTTTTTT
CASSLTGQMATNEKLFF
>few|NA|TRBV6-5|TRBJ2-4
TGTGCCAGCAAGGGGCCGGGGGGCCAGCGAGACATTCAGTACTTC
CASKGPGGQRDIQYF
>NA|TRBD1|TRBV5-4|TRBJ2-1
TGTGCCAGCAGCGTGAAAGGGGGCGCTGAGCAGTTCTTC
CASSVKGGAEQFF
>few|TRBD2|TRBV7-2|TRBJ2-6
TGTGCCAGCAGCTCAAAAGCGGGGGCAACCTCTGGGGCCAACGTCCTGACTTTC
CASSSKAGATSGANVLTF
>few|NA|TRBV3-1|TRBJ2-5
TGTGCCAGCAGCCAACAGGCGGCTGGGGAGACCCAGTACTTC
CASSQQAAGETQYF
>few|TRBD1|TRBV11-2|TRBJ1-6
TGTGCCAGCAGCTCCCGGGACAGGGGGCGCGGTTCACCCCTCCACTTT
CASSSRDRGRGSPLHF
>NA|NA|TRBV5-1|TRBJ1-5
TGCGCCAACCGGATCGATCAGCCCCAGCATTTT
CANRIDQPQHF
>few|TRBD1|TRBV10-3|TRBJ2-1
TGTGCCATCAGTAAGGACAGGGGGGCAAACAATGAGCAGTTCTTC
CAISKDRGANNEQFF
>NA|TRBD2|TRBV4-2|TRBJ2-5
TGTGCCAGCAGCCAAGATCCTTCCGGGACTAGGATGGAGACCCAGTACTTC
CASSQDPSGTRMETQYF
>NA|TRBD2|TRBV10-3|TRBJ2-4
TGTGCCATCAGTGAAGGCGGGAACAGCGGGAGGGGGATTGGCATTCAGTACTTC
CAISEGGNSGRGIGIQYF
>NA|NA|TRBV27|TRBJ2-7
TGTGCCAGCAGTTTACGCAGGGGGGGCTCCTACGAGCAGTACTTC
CASSLRRGGSYEQYF
>NA|TRBD2|TRBV9|TRBJ2-1
TGTGCCAGCAGCGTAGGGGTCGGGGGGGGATACAATGAGCAGTTCTTC
CASSVGVGGGYNEQFF
>NA|NA|TRBV9|TRBJ2-7
TGTGCCAGCAGCGTAGAGCCAGGGTCCGAGCAGTACTTC
CASSVEPGSEQYF
>few|NA|TRBV9|TRBJ2-1
TGTGCCAGCAGCGTCGGTCCAGGCGGCTCCTACAATGAGCAGTTCTTC
CASSVGPGGSYNEQFF
>NA|TRBD1|TRBV5-1|TRBJ2-1
TGCGCCAGCAGCCAGACAGGGACGGCGGATGAGCAGTTCTTC
CASSQTGTADEQFF
>NA|TRBD1|TRBV7-2|TRBJ1-2
TGTGCCAGCAGTATCTACAGGGGAAACTACGGCTACACCTTC
CASSIYRGNYGYTF
>NA|TRBD2|TRBV20-1|TRBJ2-3
TGCAGTGCCCTAGCGGGGGGCAATCGAGATCCGCAGTATTTT
CSALAGGNRDPQYF
>NA|NA|TRBV20-1|TRBJ1-6
TGCAGTGCTAGAGAGGGTACCAACGGCGGTTCACCCCTCCACTTT
CSAREGTNGGSPLHF
>few|NA|TRBV7-9|TRBJ2-5
TGTGCCAGCAGCCTGACACAGGGATTGCAGACCCAGTACTTC
CASSLTQGLQTQYF
>few|TRBD2|TRBV3-1|TRBJ2-1
TGTGCCAGCAGCCCATGGACTAGCGGGGGTCTTCTCAATGAGCAGTTCTTC
CASSPWTSGGLLNEQFF
>NA|NA|TRBV9|TRBJ2-6
TGTGCCAGCATTGGGGACTCTGGGGCCGACGTCCTGACTTTC
CASIGDSGADVLTF
>few|TRBD2|TRBV4-3|TRBJ2-3
TGCGCCAGCAGCCAAAATAGCGGGGGGGCGTATACGCAGTATTTT
CASSQNSGGAYTQYF
>few|NA|TRBV6-1|TRBJ2-5
TGTGCCAGCAGTGAGAGGACCAGTTGGGAGACCCAGTACTTC
CASSERTSWETQYF
>NA|TRBD1|TRBV18|TRBJ1-2
TGTGCCAGCTCACTCCTAGGGACAGGGGATAATGGCTACACCTTC
CASSLLGTGDNGYTF
>few|NA|TRBV5-6|TRBJ1-1
TGTGCCAGCAGCTTGTACGGGGCGCGCATGAACACTGAAGCTTTCTTT
CASSLYGARMNTEAFF
>NA|NA|TRBV19|TRBJ2-5
TGTGCCAGTATCGGCGGCCTCGGGGAGCAGTACTTC
CASIGGLGEQYF
>NA|TRBD1|TRBV6-1|TRBJ1-4
TGTGCCAGCAGGCCTGGGCCGGGACAGGGGACTAATGAAAAACTGTTTTTT
CASRPGPGQGTNEKLFF
>NA|TRBD2|TRBV4-2|TRBJ2-5
TGTGCCAGCAGCCAAGGATCACTAGCGGGGCTCGAGACCCAGTACTTC
CASSQGSLAGLETQYF
>few|NA|TRBV27|TRBJ1-2
TGTGCCAGCAGAGGGGTTGGCTATGGCTACACCTTC
CASRGVGYGYTF
>NA|TRBD1|TRBV7-2|TRBJ2-7
TGTGCCAGCAGCTTGGCTACAGGGGTCTACGAGCAGTACTTC
CASSLATGVYEQYF
>NA|TRBD1|TRBV11-2|TRBJ2-5
TGTGCCAGCAGCCTCCAGGGGGCCCAGTACTTC
CASSLQGAQYF
>few|NA|TRBV12-3/TRBV12-4|TRBJ2-1
TGTGCCAGCACCCGGGAGGGGGCCGGTTACAATGAGCAGTTCTTC
CASTREGAGYNEQFF
>NA|TRBD1|TRBV7-2|TRBJ1-1
TGTGCCAGCAGCTTTCAGCCAGGGGGCTACACTGAAGCTTTCTTT
CASSFQPGGYTEAFF
>once|NA|TRBV4-3|TRBJ1-2
TGCGCCAGCAGCCAAGGACGTTACGGAACAGGCAATGGCTACGCCTTC
CASSQGRYGTGNGYAF
>NA|NA|TRBV19|TRBJ2-7
TGTGCCAGTAGTAAGAAGGCTGGGGGGCACGAGCAGTACTTC
CASSKKAGGHEQYF
>few|NA|TRBV20-1|TRBJ1-1
TGCAGTGCTAGAGTAGCAGGGAACACTGAAGCTTTCTTT
CSARVAGNTEAFF
>NA|NA|TRBV2|TRBJ2-5
TGTGCCAGCGGCCCTTGGGGAGAGACCCAGTACTTC
CASGPWGETQYF
>NA|NA|TRBV6-8|TRBJ2-7
TGTGCCAGCCCGACGGGGGACGAGCAGTACTTC
CASPTGDEQYF
>NA|TRBD1|TRBV5-1|TRBJ2-5
TGCGCCAGCAGCACATCACCAGGGGGCTATTGGGAGACCCAGTACTTC
CASSTSPGGYWETQYF